The 16 T cell receptor beta chains below were found in one sample sequenced in a study of early T cells in non-severe SARS-CoV-2 infection. TCRdb re-derived calls from the 5' RACE reads in MiXCR, one entry per CDR3 protein. In the table there are approximately 97,000 distinct CDR3 sequences, 9.5% to 12% of which are singletons. Material: whole blood, obtained at baseline. Source of these receptors: an adult who was a healthcare worker with PCR-confirmed SARS-CoV-2 infection or an uninfected control (not recorded which).

This clonotype appeared many times. This chain uses TRBV20-1 with TRBJ2-7; D unclear. CDR3 size: 14 residues. Trimming removed 0 bases at V and 2 bases at J, with 11 bases between. Per germline, CDR1 DFQATT and CDR2 SNEGSKA (reference sequence). The CDR3 DNA is TGCAGTGCTAGAGAGGTACCACCGCCCTACGAGCAGTACTTC. The encoded protein is CSAREVPPPYEQYF.

In this sample, this clonotype turned up many times. This chain connects TRBV2 to TRBJ1-5, with 7 nucleotides matching TRBD1. The junction had 11 bases not matched to a gene; V was cut back by 6 bases and J by 3 bases. Germline V CDR1 and CDR2: SNHLY, FYNNEI. This CDR3 is 16 amino acids long. The CDR3 sequence: CASSVTGVTLNQPQHF. In DNA form, the CDR3 reads TGTGCCAGCAGCGTAACAGGGGTCACCCTCAATCAGCCCCAGCATTTT.

This chain connects TRBV19 to TRBJ2-2, with 7 bases identical to TRBD2. The junction had 1 base not matched to a gene; V was cut back by 2 bases and J by 1 base. Germline V gene sequence: CDR1 LNHDA, CDR2 SQIVND (reference sequence). The CDR3 is made up of 15 amino acids. Here the CDR3 reads CASSILAVNTGELFF. In DNA form, the CDR3 reads TGTGCCAGTAGTATACTAGCGGTGAACACCGGGGAGCTGTTTTTT.

This clonotype was seen a handful of times. The chain has TRBV20-1 and TRBJ2-1; TRBD2 aligns across 12 bases. Germline-derived CDR1 and CDR2 are DFQATT and SNEGSKA (reference sequence). This CDR3 has 13 residues. V lost 7 bases, J lost 5 bases, and 3 bases stayed unmatched. CDR3 amino acids: CSGTSGTHNEQFF. CDR3 in DNA: TGCAGTGGGACTAGCGGGACACACAATGAGCAGTTCTTC.

This clonotype appeared a few times. This chain joins TRBV4-1 and TRBJ2-7, with D possibly TRBD1 on 6 matching bases. This CDR3 region has 16 residues. CDR1 and CDR2 (germline): MGHRA, YSYEKL. Between the trimmed V and J ends, which lost 0 bases and 7 bases, there was a span of 19 bases. CDR3 residues: CASSQELRAGVREQYF. CDR3 sequence (DNA): TGCGCCAGCAGCCAAGAGTTAAGGGCAGGGGTGCGTGAGCAGTACTTC.

The sample holds a few counts of this clonotype. V gene TRBV30 combines with J gene TRBJ2-7; D gene unclear. Between the trimmed V and J ends, which lost 1 base and 3 bases, there was a span of 10 bases. Germline CDR1 and CDR2: GTSNPN and SVGIG (reference sequence). This CDR3 comprises 13 residues. DNA for the CDR3: TGTGCCTGGAGTGCCACAGAAATCTACGAGCAGTACTTC. This codes for CAWSATEIYEQYF.

This clonotype was seen more than once but under ten times. The V and J genes are TRBV12-3 or TRBV12-4 and TRBJ2-7; 9 positions match TRBD1. V dropped 6 bases and J dropped 2; count of bases not matched to a gene: 5. The CDR3 sequence is 14 residues long. The DNA for the CDR3 is TGTGCCAGCAGGGGGACAGGGCGGACCTACGAGCAGTACTTC. This encodes CASRGTGRTYEQYF.

The chain joins TRBV5-4 to TRBJ2-7; TRBD1 is a possible D gene (6 bases). The CDR3 runs to 13 residues. Germline V gene sequence: CDR1 SGHNT, CDR2 YYREEE (reference sequence). The V end lost 4 bases, the J end lost 9 bases, and 17 bases lay between the germline ends. The CDR3 protein is CASSQDSWGRQYF. Here the CDR3 DNA reads TGTGCCAGCAGCCAGGACAGTTGGGGAAGGCAGTACTTC.

The chain uses TRBV3-1 and TRBJ2-7; 7 bases map to TRBD2. This CDR3 has 15 amino acids. J gave up 2 bases and V 1 base, and 5 bases lay outside the gene matches. Per germline, CDR1 LGHDT and CDR2 YNNKEL (reference sequence). This chain's CDR3 is CASSQVAGFTYEQYF. In DNA, the CDR3 is TGTGCCAGCAGCCAAGTAGCGGGTTTCACCTACGAGCAGTACTTC.

The chain uses TRBV7-2 and TRBJ2-1; D not resolved. The ends were cut back, 2 bases at V and 10 bases at J, with 6 bases in the middle. Germline V gene data show CDR1 as SGHTA and CDR2 as FQGNSA. This CDR3 is 11 amino acids long. The CDR3 bases are TGTGCCAGCAGCTTACAGGAAGAGCAGTTCTTC. Encoded protein: CASSLQEEQFF.

The rearrangement joins TRBV18 to TRBJ1-1; weak D call: TRBD1 (5 bases). Trimming removed 6 bases at V and 4 bases at J, with 21 bases between. CDR3 length: 16 amino acids. Germline CDR1 is KGHSH and CDR2 is LQKENI. In DNA, the CDR3 is TGTGCCAGCTCCTCCGTTGAGGGGACTGGGGGCACTGAAGCTTTCTTT. Translated: CASSSVEGTGGTEAFF.

This chain joins TRBV7-2 and TRBJ2-7; D may be TRBD2 (6 bases). This CDR3 has 16 amino acids. Germline lookup yields CDR1 SGHTA and CDR2 FQGNSA. The V gene lost 8 bases and the J gene lost 2 bases, with 22 bases spanning the gap. The CDR3 nucleotides read TGTGCCAGCTCCCGTCGGGGCGGGGCGTCCACCTACGAGCAGTACTTC. It specifies CASSRRGGASTYEQYF.

The J gene is TRBJ1-4, the V gene TRBV7-9; TRBD1 is a possible D gene (5 bases). V was pared by 5 bases and J by 4 bases, with 17 bases between. The germline gives CDR1 SEHNR, CDR2 FQNEAQ (reference sequence). The CDR3 sequence is 16 residues long. The CDR3 spells CASSRAPGILNEKLFF. CDR3 DNA: TGTGCCAGCAGCCGGGCTCCAGGGATCCTTAATGAAAAACTGTTTTTT.

Comment on this clonotype: This may be a read error: a much more frequent sequence differs by one nucleotide. The chain couples TRBV7-2 to TRBJ2-5; 11 bases agree with TRBD2. CDR3 size: 15 residues. CDR1 SGHTA and CDR2 FQGNSA come from the germline V gene. The CDR3 DNA reads as TGTGCCAGCAGCTCTAGCGGGGGGATCCAAGAGACCCGGTACTTC. This gives the protein CASSSSGGIQETRYF. Full variable domain (missing parts from reference TRBV7-2 and TRBJ2-5): GAGVSQSPSNKVTEKGKDVELRCDPISGHTALYWYRQSLGQGLEFLIYFQGNSAPDKSGLPSDRFSAERTGGSVSTLTIQRTQQEDSAVYLCASSSSGGIQETRYFGPGTRLLVL.

In its sample, this clonotype was seen a few times. The V call is TRBV3-2, the J call TRBJ2-5; TRBD2 is taken as the D call from the table, unchecked against the DNA. TRBV3-2 is deemed a pseudogene. This CDR3 is 18 amino acids long. The CDR3, as DNA: TGTGCCAGCAGCCAAGATCAAATCGCTAGCGGGCCACAAGAGACCCAGTACTTC. It codes for CASSQDQIASGPQETQYF.

This clonotype was recorded many times. This rearrangement joins TRBV7-9 to TRBJ1-3; maybe TRBD1 (5 bases). The V end lost 1 base, the J end lost 8 bases, and 6 bases lay between the germline ends. Germline V gives CDR1 SEHNR, CDR2 FQNEAQ (reference sequence). The CDR3 has 12 residues. This CDR3 is CASSLEGHTIYF. The CDR3 DNA reads TGTGCCAGCAGCTTAGAGGGACACACCATATATTTT. Filled out from reference TRBV7-9 and TRBJ1-3, the complete variable domain reads DTGVSQNPRHKITKRGQNVTFRCDPISEHNRLYWYRQTLGQGPEFLTYFQNEAQLEKSRLLSDRFSAERPKGSFSTLEIQRTEQGDSAMYLCASSLEGHTIYFGEGSWLTVV.